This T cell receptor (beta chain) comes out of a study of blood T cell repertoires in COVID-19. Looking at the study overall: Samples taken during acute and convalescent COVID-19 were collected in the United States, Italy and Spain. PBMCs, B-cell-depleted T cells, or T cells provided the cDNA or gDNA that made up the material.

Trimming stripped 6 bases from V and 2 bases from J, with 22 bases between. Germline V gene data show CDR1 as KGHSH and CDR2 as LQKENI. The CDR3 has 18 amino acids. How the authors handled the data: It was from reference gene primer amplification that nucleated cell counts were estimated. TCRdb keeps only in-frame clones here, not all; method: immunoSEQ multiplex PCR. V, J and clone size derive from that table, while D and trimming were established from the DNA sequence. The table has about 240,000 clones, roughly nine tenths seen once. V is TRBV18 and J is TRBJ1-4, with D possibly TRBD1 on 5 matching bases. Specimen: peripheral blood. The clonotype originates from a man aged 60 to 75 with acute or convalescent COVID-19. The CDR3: CASSTTPVSGGTNEKLFF. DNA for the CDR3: TGTGCCAGCTCCACCACCCCGGTCAGCGGGGGGACTAATGAAAAACTGTTTTTT.